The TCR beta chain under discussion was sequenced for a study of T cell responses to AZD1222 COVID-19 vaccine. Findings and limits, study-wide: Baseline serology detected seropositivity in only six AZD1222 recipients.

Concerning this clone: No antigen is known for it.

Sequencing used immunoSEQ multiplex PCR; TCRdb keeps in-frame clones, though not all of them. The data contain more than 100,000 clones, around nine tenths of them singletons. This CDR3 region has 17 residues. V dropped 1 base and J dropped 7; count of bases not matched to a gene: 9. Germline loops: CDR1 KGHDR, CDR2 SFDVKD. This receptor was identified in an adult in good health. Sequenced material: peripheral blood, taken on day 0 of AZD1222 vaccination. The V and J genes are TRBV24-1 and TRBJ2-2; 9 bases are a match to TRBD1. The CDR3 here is CATSDFSGQGFIGELFF. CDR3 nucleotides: TGTGCCACCAGTGATTTCTCGGGACAGGGATTTATCGGGGAGCTGTTTTTT.